Sequencing of this T cell receptor (beta chain) was carried out in a study of cytomegalovirus exposure and HLA in healthy donors. Study observations and caveats: Beyond CMV serostatus, there was no information to go on about immune exposure.

Researchers ran the PCR with 60 Vbeta and 13 Jbeta primers. In the original processing: A later analysis counted around 74 million unique TCR beta chains, 9.5 million to 13 million shared. Measured with immunoSEQ multiplex PCR; TCRdb has only the in-frame clones, and not every one. The V and J calls and the clone size are those of that table, but D and trimming were determined from the DNA. Here the sample spans about 200,000 clones, around 79% being singletons. CDR3 length: 14 amino acids. CDR1 SNHLY and CDR2 FYNNEI come from the germline V gene. Trimming pared 6 bases from V and 0 bases from J, leaving 11 bases between. This clone was counted only a few times. Its antigen is undetermined.

This chain connects TRBV2 to TRBJ1-1, with D maybe TRBD1 (6 bases). This TCR was recovered from a girl aged 2 to 9 in good health and CMV-seronegative. Sequencing was done on a sample of PBMCs. In DNA form, the CDR3 reads TGTGCCAGCAGCCCGAGGACAGTGAACACTGAAGCTTTCTTT. Protein product: CASSPRTVNTEAFF.